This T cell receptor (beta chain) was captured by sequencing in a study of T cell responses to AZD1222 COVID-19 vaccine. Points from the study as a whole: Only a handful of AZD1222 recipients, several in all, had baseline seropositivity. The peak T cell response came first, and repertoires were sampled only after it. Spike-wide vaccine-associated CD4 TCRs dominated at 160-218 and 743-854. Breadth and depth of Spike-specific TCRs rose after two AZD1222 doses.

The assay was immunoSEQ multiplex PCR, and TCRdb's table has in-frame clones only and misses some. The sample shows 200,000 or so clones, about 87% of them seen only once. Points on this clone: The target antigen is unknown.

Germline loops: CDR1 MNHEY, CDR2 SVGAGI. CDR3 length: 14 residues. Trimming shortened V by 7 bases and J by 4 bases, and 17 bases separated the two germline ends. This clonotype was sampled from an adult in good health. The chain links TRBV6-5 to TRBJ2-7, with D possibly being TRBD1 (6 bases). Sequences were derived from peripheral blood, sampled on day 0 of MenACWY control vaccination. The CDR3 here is CASTPTRDNYEQYF. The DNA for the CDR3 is TGTGCCAGCACTCCAACCCGGGACAATTACGAGCAGTACTTC.